The rows below give T cell receptor beta chains drawn from one sample of a study of shared clonotypes between healthy human individuals. Some clones are missing from TCRdb's copy, which holds only in-frame ones; the method was immunoSEQ multiplex PCR. The profile shows over a million clones, approximately 80% of them singletons. Sequenced: memory CD4+ T cells from PBMCs. The receptor set was obtained from a man between 18 and 29 years old in good health. Some clones in this sample may be carry-over from other donors' samples. CDR3s include the opening cysteine and the closing phenylalanine or tryptophan. Each record gives: V gene, J gene, CDR3 protein.

V gene: TRBV5-4
J gene: TRBJ2-2
CDR3 protein: CASSWGAKRGAGELFF

V gene: TRBV2
J gene: TRBJ1-4
CDR3 protein: CASGRQPSKNEKLFF

V gene: TRBV6-5
J gene: TRBJ2-7
CDR3 protein: CASTQGWEQYF

V gene: TRBV6-5
J gene: TRBJ1-5
CDR3 protein: CASSVNSDLPQHF

V gene: TRBV5-1
J gene: TRBJ1-5
CDR3 protein: CASSLGGTDQPQHF

V gene: TRBV5-1
J gene: TRBJ2-5
CDR3 protein: CASSPGPTEETQYF

V gene: TRBV11-3
J gene: TRBJ2-7
CDR3 protein: CASSLGTGGWGEQYF

V gene: TRBV18
J gene: TRBJ2-6
CDR3 protein: CASSPSTGANVLTF

V gene: TRBV6-1
J gene: TRBJ2-2
CDR3 protein: CASSGTRHTGELFF

V gene: TRBV23-1
J gene: TRBJ2-7
CDR3 protein: CASREQCLGAYEQYF

V gene: TRBV28
J gene: TRBJ2-1
CDR3 protein: CASRTGLVPHEQFF

V gene: TRBV27
J gene: TRBJ2-3
CDR3 protein: CASSFPCEGEGTDTQYF

V gene: TRBV7-8
J gene: TRBJ2-1
CDR3 protein: CASSPAWRVNEQFF

V gene: TRBV9
J gene: TRBJ2-6
CDR3 protein: CASSGGVAFSGANVLTF

V gene: TRBV30
J gene: TRBJ2-7
CDR3 protein: CAWSRGTVLYEQYF

V gene: TRBV29-1
J gene: TRBJ2-3
CDR3 protein: CSVERQGTDTQYF

V gene: TRBV2
J gene: TRBJ1-5
CDR3 protein: CASSEDGGFQPQHF

V gene: TRBV4-1
J gene: TRBJ2-3
CDR3 protein: CASSPTGAGGPTDTQYF

V gene: TRBV2
J gene: TRBJ1-4
CDR3 protein: CASMRGTTNEKLFF

V gene: TRBV2
J gene: TRBJ2-1
CDR3 protein: CASSVEGNKRYEQFF

V gene: TRBV7-3
J gene: TRBJ2-1
CDR3 protein: CASSPQLSNEQFF

V gene: TRBV9
J gene: TRBJ2-1
CDR3 protein: CASSVALGQGSTSGPYNEQFF

V gene: TRBV28
J gene: TRBJ1-3
CDR3 protein: CASSLWGTGGSTIYF

V gene: TRBV28
J gene: TRBJ2-5
CDR3 protein: CASSSPGGSGIETQYF

V gene: TRBV13
J gene: TRBJ1-1
CDR3 protein: CASAPRLGVDTEAFF

V gene: TRBV5-4
J gene: TRBJ1-1
CDR3 protein: CASSWDANTEAFF

V gene: TRBV4-1
J gene: TRBJ2-7
CDR3 protein: CASSRGGTSVYEQYF

V gene: TRBV28
J gene: TRBJ1-5
CDR3 protein: CASSWPGQGAPGNQPQHF

V gene: TRBV4-3
J gene: TRBJ2-2
CDR3 protein: CASSLLSGTGGPRGRAGELFF

V gene: TRBV4-2
J gene: TRBJ2-1
CDR3 protein: CASSQVGGRAVNEQFF

V gene: TRBV5-1
J gene: TRBJ2-5
CDR3 protein: CASSLTTGEAETQYF

V gene: TRBV7-2
J gene: TRBJ2-2
CDR3 protein: CASSKVAVGELFF

V gene: TRBV5-1
J gene: TRBJ2-7
CDR3 protein: CASSSDRGSDEQYF

V gene: TRBV7-3
J gene: TRBJ2-7
CDR3 protein: CASSLTGTGTEQYF

V gene: TRBV11-2
J gene: TRBJ2-6
CDR3 protein: CASSSPSSGANVLTF

V gene: TRBV7-9
J gene: TRBJ1-3
CDR3 protein: CASSFTGQLSSGNTIYF